One and the same sample provided the 4 T cell receptor beta chains below, sequenced in a study of T cells in Graves' hyperthyroidism and ophthalmopathy. There were TCR beta CDR3 regions amplified from RNA transcripts. The study used the HTBI primer set for a first-round RT-PCR of the TCR CDR3. TCRdb independently ran MiXCR on the multiplex PCR reads; one entry per CDR3 protein. The sample lists 370,000 or so distinct CDR3 sequences; approximately 13% were seen once. The sequencing sample was made of blood. The receptors shown here come from a man younger than 45 with Graves' hyperthyroidism that later progressed to Graves' ophthalmopathy.

This clonotype has a count of ten or more. V is TRBV10-3 and J is TRBJ1-5; possible D gene TRBD1, 5 bases. V lost 7 bases and J lost 1, with 11 bases in between. The length of the CDR3 is 14 residues. Germline lookup yields CDR1 ENHRY and CDR2 SYGVKD. The CDR3: CAINGGGSNQPQHF. DNA of the CDR3: TGTGCCATCAATGGGGGAGGGAGCAATCAGCCCCAGCATTTT.

This clonotype was seen repeatedly, ten times or more. The chain uses TRBV27 and TRBJ1-5; 7 bases are shared with TRBD1. The CDR3 sequence is 15 residues long. With V trimmed by 5 bases and J by 6 bases, 10 bases remained unmatched. Germline lookup yields CDR1 MNHEY and CDR2 SMNVEV (reference sequence). The CDR3 loop is CASSPGTALGQPQHF. The CDR3 coding sequence is TGTGCCAGCAGTCCCGGGACAGCCTTAGGTCAGCCCCAGCATTTT.

Here the CDR3 DNA reads TGTGCCAGCAGTTATCAGGGCTCGAATGAAAAACTGTTTTTT. Its translation is CASSYQGSNEKLFF. The V call is TRBV27, the J call TRBJ1-4; the D gene is possibly TRBD1 (5 bases). The germline gives CDR1 MNHEY, CDR2 SMNVEV (reference sequence). Deletions cut 4 bases from V and 5 bases from J, with 11 bases between. This CDR3 is 14 amino acids long.

Ten or more counts support this clonotype. The V gene is TRBV7-6, the J gene TRBJ1-2, with a possible D match to TRBD1 (6 bases). The CDR3 runs to 16 residues. CDR1 is SGHVS, CDR2 FNYEAQ, per germline. V was trimmed by 1 base and J by 2 bases, leaving 14 bases between them. CDR3 protein: CASSLGSRQANYGYTF. The CDR3 DNA reads as TGTGCCAGCAGCTTAGGATCTAGACAGGCCAACTATGGCTACACCTTC.